This is a list of T cell receptor beta chains from one sample in a study of blood T cell repertoires in COVID-19. TCRdb keeps only in-frame clones here, not all; method: immunoSEQ multiplex PCR. The sample has under 400,000 clones, 80% to 90% seen once. Sequences were obtained from PBMCs or T cells enriched from blood (not recorded which). The receptor source for this set is a man in his forties in a cohort exposed to, infected with or recovered from COVID-19 (not recorded which). CDR3s include the opening cysteine and the closing phenylalanine or tryptophan. Each record gives: clone size, D gene, V gene, J gene, CDR3 DNA, CDR3 protein. A D gene is named only where the DNA matches it firmly. Clone size, where shown, is once, few, many, or a class for clones that have expanded.

size: .; D: .; V: TRBV30; J: TRBJ2-1; DNA: TGTGCCTGGAGTGCGACCAAGCGGGTGCTGTACAATGAGCAGTTCTTC; CDR3: CAWSATKRVLYNEQFF
size: .; D: TRBD2; V: TRBV7-9; J: TRBJ2-7; DNA: TGTGCCAGCAGCCAAGGGACTAGCGGGAGTACCTACGAGCAGTACTTC; CDR3: CASSQGTSGSTYEQYF
size: .; D: .; V: TRBV5-1; J: TRBJ1-4; DNA: TGCGCCAGCAGCCTAACAGGGTCGACAACTAATGAAAAACTGTTTTTT; CDR3: CASSLTGSTTNEKLFF
size: .; D: TRBD1; V: TRBV7-9; J: TRBJ1-5; DNA: TGTGCCAGCAGCTTAGGAGGACAGGTGGGTCAGCCCCAGCATTTT; CDR3: CASSLGGQVGQPQHF
size: few; D: .; V: TRBV7-3; J: TRBJ2-7; DNA: TGTGCCAGCAGCTTAATAGGGGCAGGCTCCTACGAGCAGTACTTC; CDR3: CASSLIGAGSYEQYF
size: .; D: TRBD1; V: TRBV25-1; J: TRBJ2-7; DNA: TGTGCCAGCAGCCCCAGGGGGACAGGGGCCGGCGAGCAGTACTTC; CDR3: CASSPRGTGAGEQYF
size: .; D: .; V: TRBV10-2; J: TRBJ2-1; DNA: TGCGCCAGCAGCGGGACCGGGACACCACCCCGGAATGAGCAGTTCTTC; CDR3: CASSGTGTPPRNEQFF
size: .; D: .; V: TRBV25-1; J: TRBJ1-1; DNA: TGTGCCAGCAGTGTGGGGCAGGGTTCCACTGAAGCTTTCTTT; CDR3: CASSVGQGSTEAFF
size: .; D: TRBD1; V: TRBV6-5; J: TRBJ1-2; DNA: TGTGCCAGCAGCTACCGACAGGGTACTAACTATGGCTACACCTTC; CDR3: CASSYRQGTNYGYTF
size: .; D: TRBD1; V: TRBV6-1; J: TRBJ1-4; DNA: TGTGCCAGCAGTGATGGGTCACAGGGGTTCGAAAAACTGTTTTTT; CDR3: CASSDGSQGFEKLFF
size: .; D: .; V: TRBV2; J: TRBJ1-1; DNA: TGTGCCAGCAGAAAAACAGCGGATTACACTGAAGCTTTCTTT; CDR3: CASRKTADYTEAFF
size: .; D: TRBD2; V: TRBV5-1; J: TRBJ2-2; DNA: TGCGCCAGCAGCTTGGGACTAGCGGCCACCGGGGAGCTGTTTTTT; CDR3: CASSLGLAATGELFF
size: .; D: .; V: TRBV20-1; J: TRBJ2-2; DNA: TGCAGTGCACTAAACACCGGGGAGCTGTTTTTT; CDR3: CSALNTGELFF
size: .; D: TRBD1; V: TRBV3-1/TRBV3-2; J: TRBJ1-4; DNA: TGTGCCAGCAGCAACAGGGGAATTAATGAAAAACTGTTTTTT; CDR3: CASSNRGINEKLFF
size: few; D: .; V: TRBV4-1; J: TRBJ1-5; DNA: TGCGCCAGCAGCCAAGATCCCCCAGGAAGGCAGCCCCAGCATTTT; CDR3: CASSQDPPGRQPQHF
size: .; D: .; V: TRBV18; J: TRBJ2-5; DNA: TGTGCCAGCTCCCCCAGGGGAGAGACCCAGTACTTC; CDR3: CASSPRGETQYF
size: .; D: TRBD1; V: TRBV7-6; J: TRBJ2-1; DNA: TGTGCCAGCAGCTTAGCGGGACAGGGGGACAATGAGCAGTTCTTC; CDR3: CASSLAGQGDNEQFF
size: few; D: .; V: TRBV12-5; J: TRBJ2-2; DNA: TGTGCTAGTGCCCTGGGGTGGGGGACAACCGGGGAGCTGTTTTTT; CDR3: CASALGWGTTGELFF
size: few; D: TRBD1; V: TRBV27; J: TRBJ2-6; DNA: TGTGCCAGCAGTCCATCCCGACAGGGAATCACTGGGGCCAACGTCCTGACTTTC; CDR3: CASSPSRQGITGANVLTF
size: once; D: .; V: TRBV28; J: TRBJ1-2; DNA: TGTGCCAGCAGTTTGGCTCCGGGAGCTAACTATGGCTACACCTTC; CDR3: CASSLAPGANYGYTF
size: .; D: .; V: TRBV4-1; J: TRBJ2-1; DNA: TGCGCCAGCAGCCAAGTGTTTTGGGCAAGACACAATGAGCAGTTCTTC; CDR3: CASSQVFWARHNEQFF
size: .; D: TRBD2; V: TRBV11-2; J: TRBJ2-5; DNA: TGTGCCAGCAGCTTCAATAGCGGGAGTGGGGAGACCCAGTACTTC; CDR3: CASSFNSGSGETQYF
size: .; D: TRBD2; V: TRBV11-2; J: TRBJ2-3; DNA: TGTGCCAGCACTCCGGGACTAGCGAGAAGCACAGATACGCAGTATTTT; CDR3: CASTPGLARSTDTQYF
size: .; D: TRBD1; V: TRBV5-1; J: TRBJ2-7; DNA: TGCGCCAGCAGCTTTACAGGGGGGACCTACGAGCAGTACTTC; CDR3: CASSFTGGTYEQYF
size: .; D: .; V: TRBV5-4; J: TRBJ2-5; DNA: TGTGCCAGCAACAGGGACCGCCAAGAGACCCAGTACTTC; CDR3: CASNRDRQETQYF
size: once; D: TRBD2; V: TRBV29-1; J: TRBJ2-2; DNA: TGCAGCGTTGCTAGCGGGATCAACACCGGGGAGCTGTTTTTT; CDR3: CSVASGINTGELFF
size: .; D: .; V: TRBV7-9; J: TRBJ2-3; DNA: TGTGCCAGCAGCTTAAGTGTAACGGGAGTGTCAGATACGCAGTATTTT; CDR3: CASSLSVTGVSDTQYF
size: .; D: .; V: TRBV28; J: TRBJ1-5; DNA: TGTGCCAGCAGTGACCGGGGTCAGCCCCAGCATTTT; CDR3: CASSDRGQPQHF
size: .; D: TRBD2; V: TRBV5-1; J: TRBJ2-5; DNA: TGCGCCAGCAGCTCCGGGACTACCTTTATCCAAGAGACCCAGTACTTC; CDR3: CASSSGTTFIQETQYF
size: once; D: TRBD2; V: TRBV5-5; J: TRBJ2-7; DNA: TGTGCCAGCAGCAGTACCCTAGCGGGAGTTTCCCACGAGCAGTACTTC; CDR3: CASSSTLAGVSHEQYF
size: .; D: .; V: TRBV7-6; J: TRBJ2-5; DNA: TGTGCCAGCAGCTTCTATTTTTCCCAAGAGACCCAGTACTTC; CDR3: CASSFYFSQETQYF
size: .; D: .; V: TRBV21-1; J: TRBJ1-6; DNA: TGTGCCAGCAGCAAAGGGTCAGGGGACGAGGCCCTCCACTTT; CDR3: CASSKGSGDEALHF
size: once; D: .; V: TRBV30; J: TRBJ2-7; DNA: TGTGCCTGGAGTAGCGGCTACGAGCAGTACTTC; CDR3: CAWSSGYEQYF
size: .; D: TRBD2; V: TRBV7-9; J: TRBJ2-2; DNA: TGTGCCAGCAGCTGGGGGAGCGGGAGTGGTTTCGGGGAGCTGTTTTTT; CDR3: CASSWGSGSGFGELFF
size: .; D: TRBD2; V: TRBV5-1; J: TRBJ2-7; DNA: TGCGCCAGCAGCTTCGTTGCGGGAGAGTCCTACGAGCAGTACTTC; CDR3: CASSFVAGESYEQYF
size: .; D: TRBD2; V: TRBV19; J: TRBJ2-7; DNA: TGTGCCAGTAGTACTCTGATAGCGGGAGGTTCATACGAGCAGTACTTC; CDR3: CASSTLIAGGSYEQYF
size: once; D: TRBD1; V: TRBV19; J: TRBJ1-2; DNA: TGTGCCAGTAGCCCGGACAGGGTGAACTATGGCTACACCTTC; CDR3: CASSPDRVNYGYTF
size: .; D: .; V: TRBV28; J: TRBJ2-7; DNA: TGTGCCAGCAGCTCTTCCTACGAGCAGTACTTC; CDR3: CASSSSYEQYF
size: .; D: .; V: TRBV19; J: TRBJ2-2; DNA: TGTGCCAGTAAGAGTGTAGCTACGAACACCGGGGAGCTGTTTTTT; CDR3: CASKSVATNTGELFF
size: .; D: TRBD2; V: TRBV2; J: TRBJ2-1; DNA: TGTGCCAGCAGTACCCTTAGCGGGAGCTACAATGAGCAGTTCTTC; CDR3: CASSTLSGSYNEQFF
size: .; D: TRBD2; V: TRBV7-2; J: TRBJ2-3; DNA: TGTGCCAGCACTACTAGCGGGGCGAAGGGTACGCAGTATTTT; CDR3: CASTTSGAKGTQYF
size: .; D: TRBD1; V: TRBV2; J: TRBJ1-2; DNA: TGTGCCAGCGGGCAGGGGGCAGATTATGGCTACACCTTC; CDR3: CASGQGADYGYTF
size: once; D: .; V: TRBV18; J: TRBJ1-4; DNA: TGTGCCAGCTCCCCCAAACAGGATGAAAAACTGTTTTTT; CDR3: CASSPKQDEKLFF
size: .; D: .; V: TRBV10-3; J: TRBJ2-5; DNA: TGTGCCATCAGCCAAACCGGGACACCTCAAGAGACCCAGTACTTC; CDR3: CAISQTGTPQETQYF
size: few; D: TRBD2; V: TRBV20-1; J: TRBJ2-7; DNA: TGCAGTGCTAGTAATACGGGAGGGTCCTACGAGCAGTACTTC; CDR3: CSASNTGGSYEQYF
size: .; D: TRBD1; V: TRBV28; J: TRBJ1-1; DNA: TGTGCCAGCAGTCCCGGACAGGGGTACACTACTGAAGCTTTCTTT; CDR3: CASSPGQGYTTEAFF
size: .; D: .; V: TRBV30; J: TRBJ2-1; DNA: TGTGCCTGGAGTGCTGTACATTACAATGAGCAGTTCTTC; CDR3: CAWSAVHYNEQFF
size: .; D: TRBD1; V: TRBV5-5; J: TRBJ2-7; DNA: TGTGCCAGCAGCTCGCCCCTACGGGACAGACGTCCCTACGAGCAGTACTTC; CDR3: CASSSPLRDRRPYEQYF